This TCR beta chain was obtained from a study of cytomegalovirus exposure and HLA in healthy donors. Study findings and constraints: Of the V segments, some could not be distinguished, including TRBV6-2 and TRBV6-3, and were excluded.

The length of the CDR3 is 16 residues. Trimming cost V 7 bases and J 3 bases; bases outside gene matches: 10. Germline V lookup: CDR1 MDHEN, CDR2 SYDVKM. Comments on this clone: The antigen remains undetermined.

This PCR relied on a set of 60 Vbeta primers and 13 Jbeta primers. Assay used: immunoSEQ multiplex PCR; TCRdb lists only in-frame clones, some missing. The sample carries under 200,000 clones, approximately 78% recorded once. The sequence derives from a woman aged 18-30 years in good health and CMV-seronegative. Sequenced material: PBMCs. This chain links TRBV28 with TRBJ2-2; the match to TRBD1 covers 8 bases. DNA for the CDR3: TGTGCCAGCATTCAACCGGGACAGGATGACACCGGGGAGCTGTTTTTT. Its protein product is CASIQPGQDDTGELFF. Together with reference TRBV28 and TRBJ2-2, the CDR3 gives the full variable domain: DVKVTQSSRYLVKRTGEKVFLECVQDMDHENMFWYRQDPGLGLRLIYFSYDVKMKEKGDIPEGYSVSREKKERFSLILESASTNQTSMYLCASIQPGQDDTGELFFGEGSRLTVL.